This TCR beta chain came from a study of OX40 agonist ivuxolimab in advanced cancers. Libraries were prepared by immunoSEQ multiplex PCR; TCRdb keeps only in-frame clonotypes and omits some of them. There are fewer than 65,000 clones in the sample; approximately 86% occur only once, and around 1% lies in the top ten. CDR1 and CDR2 (germline): MNHEY, SMNVEV (reference sequence). CDR3 size: 17 residues. The J segment lost 0 bases and the V segment lost 5 bases, leaving 9 bases of the junction unmatched. The receptor was derived from an adult with an advanced solid tumor such as melanoma, head and neck, liver or kidney cancer. The material sequenced was CD4+ or CD8+ T cells sorted from blood, taken in a trial of the OX40 agonist ivuxolimab. V is TRBV27 and J is TRBJ1-2; 10 bases line up with TRBD1. This CDR3 is CASSQNAGTGANYGYTF. As DNA, the CDR3 is TGTGCCAGCAGTCAAAATGCCGGGACAGGGGCTAACTATGGCTACACCTTC.